The TCR beta chain described here comes from a study of graft-versus-host responses after intestinal transplantation. Background on the study: All of the recipients had induction that used anti-thymocyte globulin, then tacrolimus and steroids for approximately 3 years. Broader study findings: Marrow from the recipient contained GvH clones, some of which had appeared first in ileum or blood.

Assay used: immunoSEQ multiplex PCR; TCRdb lists only in-frame clones, some missing. The sample gives 90,000 to 130,000 clones, around nine tenths of which show up once; 0.2% to 0.25% is in the top ten. This CDR3 spans 16 amino acids. Germline-derived CDR1 and CDR2 are SGHNT and YENEEA. V was pared by 1 base and J by 1 base, with 11 bases between. A note on this clone: The antigen is undetermined.

The chain uses TRBV11-3 and TRBJ2-1; no clear D gene. The TCR was taken from a human donor who was the organ donor for an intestinal transplant. The sequencing here drew on unstimulated CD4+ T cells sorted from spleen or lymph node cells, taken before transplant. CDR3 loop: CASSLAPVLSYNEQFF. The CDR3, as DNA: TGTGCCAGCAGCTTAGCCCCAGTCCTTTCCTACAATGAGCAGTTCTTC.